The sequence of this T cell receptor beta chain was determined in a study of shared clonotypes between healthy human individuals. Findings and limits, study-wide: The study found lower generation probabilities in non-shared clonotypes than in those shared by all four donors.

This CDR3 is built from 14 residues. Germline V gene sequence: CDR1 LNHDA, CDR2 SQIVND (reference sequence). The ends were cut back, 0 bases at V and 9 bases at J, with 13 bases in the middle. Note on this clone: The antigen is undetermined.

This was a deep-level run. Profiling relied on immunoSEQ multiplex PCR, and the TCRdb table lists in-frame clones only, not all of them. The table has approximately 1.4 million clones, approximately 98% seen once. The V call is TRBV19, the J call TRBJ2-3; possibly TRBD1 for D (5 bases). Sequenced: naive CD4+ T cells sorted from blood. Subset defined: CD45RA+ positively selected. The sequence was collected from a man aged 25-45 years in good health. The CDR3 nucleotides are TGTGCCAGTAGTATAGAAGGGGTACAAGGCACGCAGTATTTT. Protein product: CASSIEGVQGTQYF. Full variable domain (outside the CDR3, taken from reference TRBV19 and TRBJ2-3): DGGITQSPKYLFRKEGQNVTLSCEQNLNHDAMYWYRQDPGQGLRLIYYSQIVNDFQKGDIAEGYSVSREKKESFPLTVTSAQKNPTAFYLCASSIEGVQGTQYFGPGTRLTVL.